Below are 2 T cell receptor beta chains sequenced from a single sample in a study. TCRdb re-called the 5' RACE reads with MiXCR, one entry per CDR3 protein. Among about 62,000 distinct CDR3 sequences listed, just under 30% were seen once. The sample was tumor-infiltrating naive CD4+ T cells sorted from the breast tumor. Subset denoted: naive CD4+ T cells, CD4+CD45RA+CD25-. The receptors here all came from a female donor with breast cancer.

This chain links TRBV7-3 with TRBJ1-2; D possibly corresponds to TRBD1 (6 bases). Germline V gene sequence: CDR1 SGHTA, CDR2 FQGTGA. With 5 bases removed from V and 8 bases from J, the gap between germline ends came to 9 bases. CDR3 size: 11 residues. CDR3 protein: CASSGGSGYTF. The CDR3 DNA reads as TGTGCCAGCAGCGGGGGCTCCGGCTACACCTTC.

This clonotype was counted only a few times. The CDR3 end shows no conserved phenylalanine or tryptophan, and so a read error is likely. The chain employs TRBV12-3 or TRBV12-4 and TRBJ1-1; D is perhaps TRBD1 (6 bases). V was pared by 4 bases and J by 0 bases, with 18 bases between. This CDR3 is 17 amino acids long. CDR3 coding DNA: TGTGCCAGCAGTTCGTCCCGGGACACGAACATGAACACTGAAGCTTTCTCT. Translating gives CASSSSRDTNMNTEAFS.